The clone carrying this T cell receptor (beta chain) was seen only a few times. Germline CDR1 reads MNHEY; CDR2 reads SVGAGI. Germline trimming cut 5 bases from V and 4 bases from J; bases unmatched to any gene: 3. This CDR3 has 13 amino acids. This sample was included in a study of shared clonotypes between healthy human individuals. Study summary: The donor pool was made up of a couple of women and a few men aged 18 to 49.

The method was immunoSEQ multiplex PCR; TCRdb's version includes in-frame clones alone and lacks a portion of them. Of about 2.1 million clones in the sample, around 93% were seen once. In the naive CD8 group, cells lacked CD45RO and were positively selected for CCR7, so terminally differentiated effector memory CD45RA+ cells were left out. The origin of this receptor is a man between 18 and 29 years old in good health. Some clones in this sample may be carry-over from other donors' samples. The specimen was naive CD8+ T cells from PBMCs. The gene calls are TRBV6-5 and TRBJ1-1; 8 positions match TRBD1. CDR3 nucleotides: TGTGCCAGCAGTATGGACAGGGTCACTGAAGCTTTCTTT. Its protein product is CASSMDRVTEAFF.